A single T cell receptor beta chain is shown here with its context. Authors' processing steps: Estimation of nucleated cell counts relied on the amplification of reference gene primers. Assay: immunoSEQ multiplex PCR; the TCRdb copy retains only in-frame clones and omits some. The V and J calls and clone size are taken from that table; D and trimming were inferred from the DNA. The sample includes approximately 100,000 clones, 75% to 85% seen only once; the top ten take less than 25%. The source of the sample is a study of blood T cell repertoires in COVID-19. V was clipped by 1 base and J by 0 bases; unmatched bases: 2. This CDR3 has 16 amino acids. In germline, CDR1 is LGHNA, CDR2 YNFKEQ.

The receptor comes from a man between 65 and 85 years old with acute or convalescent COVID-19. The rearrangement uses TRBV4-2 and TRBJ2-2, with 7 bases identical to TRBD1. The sample taken for sequencing was peripheral blood. As DNA, the CDR3 is TGTGCCAGCAGCCAAGGGCAGGGGGCGAACACCGGGGAGCTGTTTTTT. Translated: CASSQGQGANTGELFF.